These 26 T cell receptor beta chains were all obtained from the same sample, sequenced in a study of T cells expressing NK-cell markers. Reanalyzing the 5' RACE reads, TCRdb keeps one entry per CDR3 protein, without DNA. This sample's table reports over 350,000 distinct CDR3 sequences. Sequencing was done on a sample of blood T cells: a sorted CD56 or NKG2C T cell subset, CD4+ or CD8+ T cells, or bulk PBMC T cells (not recorded which). The receptors come from a woman in her forties or fifties in good health.

The chain links TRBV5-1 to TRBJ2-1. This CDR3 contains 12 residues. CDR1 SGHRS and CDR2 YFSETQ come from the germline V gene. CDR3 residues: CASSLGDNEQFF.

This chain uses TRBV29-1 with TRBJ1-5. This CDR3 has 14 residues. Per the germline V gene, CDR1 is SQVTM and CDR2 is ANQGSEA. The CDR3 here is CSVEDPDSNQPQHF.

The rearrangement links TRBV13 to TRBJ1-5; TCRdb indicates TRBD1, and absent DNA this call remains unverified. CDR1 and CDR2 from the germline V gene are PRHDT and FYEKMQ (reference sequence). The CDR3 is 14 amino acids. The CDR3 reads CASSLRAGNQPQHF.

This chain uses TRBV5-8 with TRBJ2-1; the TRBD2 assignment by TCRdb is unverifiable without DNA. The CDR3 covers 13 residues. The germline CDR1 and CDR2 sequences are SGHTS and YDEGEE. CDR3 in amino acids: CASSYGLVDEQFF.

V gene TRBV12-3 or TRBV12-4 combines with J gene TRBJ2-1; the D gene TCRdb calls, TRBD2, cannot be checked with no DNA. The CDR3 sequence is 20 residues long. CDR3: CASSLIGLRSTLSSYNEQFF.

The rearrangement uses TRBV11-2 and TRBJ2-4; the TRBD2 assignment by TCRdb is unverifiable without DNA. CDR3 length: 14 amino acids. Germline assignment: CDR1 SGHAT and CDR2 FQNNGV. This chain's CDR3 is CASSLGGLENIQYF.

V usage is TRBV6-5 and J usage is TRBJ1-1. Germline V gene sequence: CDR1 MNHEY, CDR2 SVGAGI. The CDR3 spans 16 residues. CDR3 residues: CASSYWGRGGNTEAFF.

The chain joins TRBV3-1 to TRBJ2-1; TCRdb's D call, TRBD2, is unchecked because there is no DNA. This CDR3 region has 15 residues. Germline-derived CDR1 and CDR2 are LGHDT and YNNKEL (reference sequence). This chain's CDR3 is CASSPTRRVYNEQFF.

The J gene is TRBJ1-2, the V gene TRBV12-3 or TRBV12-4. This CDR3 spans 11 amino acids. The CDR3 protein is CASRGIYGYTF.

The chain joins TRBV12-3 or TRBV12-4 to TRBJ2-5; the D gene TCRdb calls, TRBD2, cannot be checked with no DNA. The CDR3 runs 12 residues. The CDR3 protein is CASGGLQETQYF.

This chain links TRBV29-1 with TRBJ1-2. CDR1 is SQVTM, CDR2 ANQGSEA, per germline. The CDR3 is 14 amino acids. The CDR3: CSVRRGSANYGYTF.

V usage is TRBV7-9 and J usage is TRBJ2-1. The CDR3 contains 14 residues. CDR1 and CDR2 (germline): SEHNR, FQNEAQ (reference sequence). CDR3: CASSPQNNYNEQFF.

This rearrangement joins TRBV6-5 to TRBJ2-2; the TCRdb D gene call, TRBD1, has no DNA to confirm it. CDR3 size: 13 residues. Germline V CDR1 and CDR2: MNHEY, SVGAGI. The CDR3 sequence: CATMGPNTGELFF.

The rearrangement links TRBV20-1 to TRBJ2-1; TCRdb indicates TRBD2, and absent DNA this call remains unverified. This CDR3 has 16 amino acids. Per the germline V gene, CDR1 is DFQATT and CDR2 is SNEGSKA (reference sequence). This chain's CDR3 is CSARDEVAGVYNEQFF.

The genes are TRBV3-1 and TRBJ2-3; as DNA is missing, the TRBD1 call by TCRdb cannot be tested. Germline assignment: CDR1 LGHDT and CDR2 YNNKEL (reference sequence). The CDR3 sequence is 15 residues long. This CDR3 reads CASSQTGAQRGTQYF.

The chain couples TRBV2 to TRBJ2-2. There are 13 residues in the CDR3. The V gene's germline CDR1 is SNHLY and CDR2 FYNNEI. CDR3 loop: CASKAWGSGELFF.

The V call is TRBV14, the J call TRBJ2-1; TCRdb's D call of TRBD2 is untestable without DNA. CDR1 is SGHDN, CDR2 FVKESK, per germline. The CDR3 runs to 15 residues. CDR3: CASSQGSGRSGEQFF.

This chain joins TRBV7-9 and TRBJ2-7; TCRdb gives TRBD1 as the D gene, but with no DNA this cannot be confirmed. Germline-derived CDR1 and CDR2 are SEHNR and FQNEAQ (reference sequence). The CDR3 extends over 14 amino acids. CDR3 region: CASSLGTGLHEQYF.

The chain is built from TRBV9 and TRBJ2-5; TCRdb's assignment of TRBD1 cannot be checked, as there is no DNA. The germline gives CDR1 SGDLS, CDR2 YYNGEE. The CDR3 loop spans 14 amino acids. CDR3 region: CASSEDRDGAAQYF.

CDR3: CASSPGQGLYEQYF. V and J are TRBV7-9 and TRBJ2-7; TCRdb outputs TRBD1, but without DNA this stays unchecked. This CDR3 region has 14 residues. The germline V gene has CDR1 SEHNR and CDR2 FQNEAQ (reference sequence). The full variable domain, completed using reference TRBV7-9 and TRBJ2-7, is DTGVSQNPRHKITKRGQNVTFRCDPISEHNRLYWYRQTLGQGPEFLTYFQNEAQLEKSRLLSDRFSAERPKGSFSTLEIQRTEQGDSAMYLCASSPGQGLYEQYFGPGTRLTVT.

This chain joins TRBV5-1 and TRBJ2-7; TCRdb outputs TRBD2, but without DNA this stays unchecked. Germline V lookup: CDR1 SGHRS, CDR2 YFSETQ. The CDR3 is made up of 16 amino acids. This CDR3 reads CASSLGAGEALYEQYF.

This chain joins TRBV5-1 and TRBJ2-5; TCRdb selects TRBD2, and the lack of DNA leaves this call unchecked. This CDR3 has 15 amino acids. Germline V gives CDR1 SGHRS, CDR2 YFSETQ. This CDR3 is CASSGRRGEEETQYF.

This chain links TRBV20-1 with TRBJ1-1; TCRdb reports TRBD1, a call that lacks DNA to check it against. CDR3 length: 12 amino acids. Germline V lookup: CDR1 DFQATT, CDR2 SNEGSKA (reference sequence). CDR3 sequence: CSAPQGNPEAFF.

The chain links TRBV5-1 to TRBJ2-2. The V gene's germline CDR1 is SGHRS and CDR2 YFSETQ. The CDR3 covers 15 residues. The CDR3 protein is CASSLARVDAGELFF.

V is TRBV5-1 and J is TRBJ2-2; the TCRdb call, TRBD1, lacks DNA for checking. Germline values: CDR1 SGHRS, CDR2 YFSETQ. The CDR3 runs to 14 residues. The CDR3 is CASSLPRGTGELFF.

V gene TRBV6-4 combines with J gene TRBJ2-2; absent DNA, TCRdb's TRBD1 call cannot be checked. The CDR3 contains 15 residues. Germline V gene sequence: CDR1 MRHNA, CDR2 SNTAGT. CDR3 amino acids: CASSRSEGSTGELFF.